The clone carrying this T cell receptor beta chain was seen a handful of times. Its specificity is not known. This CDR3 is built from 13 residues. J was trimmed by 11 bases and V by 2 bases; bases with no gene match: 8. RNA transcripts provided the source from which TCR beta CDR3 regions were amplified. An initial round of RT-PCR targeting the TCR CDR3 relied on the HTBI primer set. TCRdb fed the multiplex PCR reads into MiXCR, producing one record per CDR3 protein. This repertoire shows about 350,000 distinct CDR3 sequences, approximately 18% found once; its top ten account for roughly 15%. The data originate from a study of T cells in Graves' hyperthyroidism and ophthalmopathy. General study results and limits: Classification by a 13 V-J model distinguished ophthalmopathy from stable hyperthyroidism. In the blood, most expanded thyroid clonotypes above 0.001 appeared as well.

8.5 to 10 ml of fresh peripheral blood supplied the PBMCs. This receptor was identified in a woman between 40 and 50 years old with Graves' ophthalmopathy. Sample: blood. The chain recombines TRBV12-3 or TRBV12-4 with TRBJ1-2; 7 nucleotides match TRBD1. CDR3 sequence (DNA): TGTGCCAGCAGTTTAATCACAGGGGACACTTACACCTTC. Protein product: CASSLITGDTYTF.